The entry that follows covers one TCR beta chain sequence. What it recognizes is unknown. CDR1 SGHAT and CDR2 FQNNGV come from the germline V gene. J gave up 1 base and V 5 bases, and 10 bases lay outside the gene matches. The CDR3 loop spans 16 amino acids. This entry comes from a study of cytomegalovirus exposure and HLA in healthy donors. Study information: There were just under 400 genotyped donors. Of these, roughly 80% fell in the genetic ancestry cluster associated with self-reported Caucasian donors. Study-wide results and limits: It was approximately 160 TCR beta chains that were listed as cytomegalovirus-associated.

PCR primers comprised 60 Vbeta and 13 Jbeta primers. Some clones are missing from TCRdb's copy, which holds only in-frame ones; the method was immunoSEQ multiplex PCR. The data contain about 150,000 clones, 70% to 90% of them singletons. The chain joins TRBV11-2 to TRBJ1-1; 7 bases are a match to TRBD1. The sample was PBMCs. The receptor's source is a woman aged 18-35 years in good health and CMV-seronegative. The CDR3 nucleotides are TGTGCCAGCAGCCCCCCATACAGGGGTCGGAACACTGAAGCTTTCTTT. Translation: CASSPPYRGRNTEAFF.